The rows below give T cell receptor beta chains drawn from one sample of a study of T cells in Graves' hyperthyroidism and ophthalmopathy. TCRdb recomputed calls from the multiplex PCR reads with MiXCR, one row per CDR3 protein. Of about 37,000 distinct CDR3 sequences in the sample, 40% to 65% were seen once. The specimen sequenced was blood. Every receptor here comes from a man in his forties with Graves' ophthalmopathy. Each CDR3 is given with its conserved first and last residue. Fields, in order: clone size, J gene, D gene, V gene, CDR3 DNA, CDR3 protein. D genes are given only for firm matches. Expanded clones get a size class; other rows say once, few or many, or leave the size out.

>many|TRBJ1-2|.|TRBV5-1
TGCGCCAGCAGCTTGAAGGCGGATTATGGCTACACCTTC
CASSLKADYGYTF
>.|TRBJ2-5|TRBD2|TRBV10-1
TGCGCCAGCAGCCAGGGACTAGCGGGAATAGAGACCCAGTACTTC
CASSQGLAGIETQYF
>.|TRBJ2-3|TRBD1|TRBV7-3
TGTGCCAGCAGCTCGGCCGGGACAGGGGAGTATTTT
CASSSAGTGEYF
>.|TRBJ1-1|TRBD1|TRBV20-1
TGCAGTACTATATCTCGGAGGACAGGGGCTGAAGCTTTCTTT
CSTISRRTGAEAFF
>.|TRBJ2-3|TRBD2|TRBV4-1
TGCGCCAGCAGCCACCGGAGACTAGCGGCTACAGATACGCAGTATTTT
CASSHRRLAATDTQYF
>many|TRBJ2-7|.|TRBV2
TGTGCCAGCAGTGATCCCAGGGTGAGCGAGCAGTACTTC
CASSDPRVSEQYF
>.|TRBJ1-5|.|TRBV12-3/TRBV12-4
TGTGTCAGGAGGAGGACCACTAATCAGCCCCAGCATTTT
CVRRRTTNQPQHF
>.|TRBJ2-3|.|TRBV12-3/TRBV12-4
TGCGCCAGCAGTTTAGGGGGAGCAGATACGCAGTATTTT
CASSLGGADTQYF
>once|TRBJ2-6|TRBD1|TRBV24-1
TGTGCCACCAGCGACAGGGAGTACTCTGGGGCCAACGTCCTGACTTTC
CATSDREYSGANVLTF
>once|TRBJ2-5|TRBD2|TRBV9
TGTGCCAGCAGCCTCGGACAGATTCTAGCGGGACTCCAAGAGACCCAGTACTTC
CASSLGQILAGLQETQYF
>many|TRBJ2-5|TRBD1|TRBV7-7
TGTGCTAGCAGCGGACAGGGGCTACAAGAGACCCAGTACTTC
CASSGQGLQETQYF
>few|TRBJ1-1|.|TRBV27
TGTGCCAGCAGTTTATTTGGCGAACCTGGGATGAACACTGAAGCTTTCTTT
CASSLFGEPGMNTEAFF
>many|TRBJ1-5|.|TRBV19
TGTGCCAGTGCCGACAGGCTCCCCCAGCATTTT
CASADRLPQHF
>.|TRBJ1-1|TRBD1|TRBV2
TGTGCCAGCAGCCTGGACAGGGTCACTGAAGCTTTCTTT
CASSLDRVTEAFF
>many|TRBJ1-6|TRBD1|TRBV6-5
TGTGCCAGCACCAGGGGGCAGCTTAATTCACCCCTCCACTTT
CASTRGQLNSPLHF
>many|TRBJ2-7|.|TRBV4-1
TGCGCCAGCAGCCAAGGACGGACCTACGAGCAGTACTTC
CASSQGRTYEQYF
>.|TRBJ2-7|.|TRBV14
TGTGCCAGCAGCCAAGATTTCGGCCCCCTCTACTACGAGCAGTACTTC
CASSQDFGPLYYEQYF
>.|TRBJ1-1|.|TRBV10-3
TGTGCCATCAGTGAGTCATACCAGGGAGATACTGAAGCTTTCTTT
CAISESYQGDTEAFF
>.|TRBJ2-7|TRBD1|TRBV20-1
TGCAGGCCCACAGGGGTCGGGGACTCCTACGAGCAGTACTTC
CRPTGVGDSYEQYF
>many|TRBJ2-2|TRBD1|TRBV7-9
TGTGCCAGCAGCCGTCAGGGGGATGCCGGGGAGCTGTTTTTT
CASSRQGDAGELFF
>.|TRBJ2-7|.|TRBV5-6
TGTGCCAGCAGTAGGGGGAACAGCGAGCAGTACTTC
CASSRGNSEQYF
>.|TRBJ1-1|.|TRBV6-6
TGTGCCAGCAGTTACGGGGCACCCAAGGGTGGGAGGAATGAAGCTTTCTTT
CASSYGAPKGGRNEAFF
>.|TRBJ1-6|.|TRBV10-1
TGCGCCAGCACCCCTCCCCGGGTCACCCATAATTCACCCCTCCACTTT
CASTPPRVTHNSPLHF
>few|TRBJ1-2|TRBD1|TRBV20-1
TGCAGTGCTAGAGATCAGGGGGGAGGCTACACCTTC
CSARDQGGGYTF
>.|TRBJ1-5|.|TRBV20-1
TGCAGTGCATTAGTAGCGGGGGGGGGCAATGAGCATTTT
CSALVAGGGNEHF
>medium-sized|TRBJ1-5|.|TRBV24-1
TGTGCCACCAGTGATTACGGAAACAATCAGCCCCAGCATTTT
CATSDYGNNQPQHF
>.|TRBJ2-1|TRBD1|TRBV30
TGTGCCTGGGGGATGGGACAGCAAGTTAATGAGCAGTTCTTC
CAWGMGQQVNEQFF
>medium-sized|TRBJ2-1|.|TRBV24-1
TGTGCCACCAGTGTGGGCACTAGGACGAGGGGTGAGCAGTTCTTC
CATSVGTRTRGEQFF
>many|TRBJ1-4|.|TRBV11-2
TGTGCCAGCAGCCCACGGGCGGGAGGGGAGGATGAAAAACTGTTTTTT
CASSPRAGGEDEKLFF
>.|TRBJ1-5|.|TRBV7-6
TGTGCCAGCAGCGGAGGAGCCGAGCAGCCCCAGCATTTT
CASSGGAEQPQHF
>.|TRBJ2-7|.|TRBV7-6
.
CASSFYICSAQHRSSYEQYF
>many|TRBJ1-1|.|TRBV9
TGTGCCAGCAGCCAAGGAGGGGACACTGAAGCTTTCTTT
CASSQGGDTEAFF
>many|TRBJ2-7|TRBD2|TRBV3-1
TGTGCCAGCAGCGCCCCGGGGGGGGTCCCGGAGCAGTACTTC
CASSAPGGVPEQYF
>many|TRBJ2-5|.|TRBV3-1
TGTGCCAGCAGCCATCCTTACACGGTACCACAAGAGACCCAGTACTTC
CASSHPYTVPQETQYF
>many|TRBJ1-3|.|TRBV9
TGTGCCAGCAGCCCCGGACAAGCTGGAAACACCATATATTTT
CASSPGQAGNTIYF
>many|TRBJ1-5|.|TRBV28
TGTGCCAGCACCCCCCCCGGGACACAAAGCAATCAGCCCCAGCATTTT
CASTPPGTQSNQPQHF
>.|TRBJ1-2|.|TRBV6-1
TGTGCCAGCAGGGAGGGACGCTATGGCTACACCTTC
CASREGRYGYTF
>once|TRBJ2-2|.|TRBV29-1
TGCAGCGGATGTAGGGGGGAGCTGTTTTTT
CSGCRGELFF
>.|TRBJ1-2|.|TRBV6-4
TGTGCCAGCAGTGAGGGGACTAGCACCTTC
CASSEGTSTF
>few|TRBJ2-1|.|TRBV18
TGTGCCAGCTCACCTAATCTATACAATGAGCAGTTCTTC
CASSPNLYNEQFF
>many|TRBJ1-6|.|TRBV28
TGTGCCAGCGGGTGGAGCTCCTATAATTCACCCCTCCACTTT
CASGWSSYNSPLHF
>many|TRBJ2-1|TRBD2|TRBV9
TGTGCCAGCAGCTTCAAGGGGGAGCGGGGGGGCCGCAATGAGCAGTTCTTC
CASSFKGERGGRNEQFF